These 26 T cell receptor beta chains originate from one sample sequenced in a study of blood T cell repertoires in COVID-19 (dated by TCRdb to the early 2020s). Library method: the immunoSEQ multiplex PCR assay. Not all clones reach the TCRdb copy of this immuneACCESS table, which keeps in-frame sequences only. Checked studies attribute under half of the gap to unresolved V genes and leave the rest unexplained. This sample holds some 240,000 clones; around 83% were observed only once. The ten largest clones capture less than 6% of the sample. The specimen was peripheral blood. All receptors come from a woman aged 70-85 years with COVID-19, enrolled during active disease.

The chain combines TRBV4-3 with TRBJ2-1; the match to TRBD2 covers 7 bases. The V segment lost 0 bases and the J segment 9 bases; nucleotides outside the gene matches: 5. The CDR3 spans 14 residues. Germline values: CDR1 LGHNA, CDR2 YSLEER. The CDR3 DNA reads TGCGCCAGCAGCCAAGATATAGCGGGTCTTGAGCAGTTCTTC. This gives the protein CASSQDIAGLEQFF.

The chain uses TRBV13 and TRBJ1-2; 9 bases map to TRBD1. J lost 4 bases, V lost 5 bases, and 8 bases had no gene match. The length of the CDR3 is 15 residues. CDR1 is PRHDT, CDR2 FYEKMQ, per germline (reference sequence). CDR3 loop: CASSVNRGQGYGYTF. CDR3 sequence (DNA): TGTGCCAGCAGCGTAAACAGGGGGCAGGGCTATGGCTACACCTTC.

This rearrangement joins TRBV28 to TRBJ1-1, with TRBD1 identical over 8 bases. Germline assignment: CDR1 MDHEN and CDR2 SYDVKM. V shed 7 bases and J 7 bases; nucleotides not matched to a gene: 14. This CDR3 contains 15 residues. The CDR3 DNA reads as TGTGCCAGCACCACACAGGGGGGGGGAATTGGTGAAGCTTTCTTT. This sequence encodes CASTTQGGGIGEAFF.

The chain joins TRBV14 to TRBJ2-1; 8 bases are a match to TRBD2. The V segment lost 3 bases and the J segment 12 bases; nucleotides outside the gene matches: 16. The CDR3 is 16 amino acids. Germline-derived CDR1 and CDR2 are SGHDN and FVKESK. DNA for the CDR3: TGTGCCAGCAGCCAGCGACCGGGACTAGGGCGCCAAGGGCAGTTCTTC. It encodes CASSQRPGLGRQGQFF.

This chain joins TRBV18 and TRBJ2-7; the match to TRBD1 covers 7 bases. V lost 5 bases, J lost 0 bases, and 19 bases stayed unmatched. The CDR3 consists of 19 residues. The germline gives CDR1 KGHSH, CDR2 LQKENI. The chain's CDR3 is CASSATRGLHSLSSYEQYF. In nucleotides, the CDR3 is TGTGCCAGCTCAGCAACAAGGGGGCTCCACTCTCTTAGCTCCTACGAGCAGTACTTC. The whole variable domain, filled in from reference TRBV18 and TRBJ2-7, reads NAGVMQNPRHLVRRRGQEARLRCSPMKGHSHVYWYRQLPEEGLKFMVYLQKENIIDESGMPKERFSAEFPKEGPSILRIQQVVRGDSAAYFCASSATRGLHSLSSYEQYFGPGTRLTVT.

The V call is TRBV4-2, the J call TRBJ1-2; possibly TRBD1 for D (5 bases). The CDR3 sequence is 13 residues long. The germline CDR1 and CDR2 sequences are LGHNA and YNFKEQ. The V end lost 0 bases, the J end lost 5 bases, and 7 bases lay between the germline ends. CDR3 in DNA: TGTGCCAGCAGCCAAGAGGCAGGGTATGGCTACACCTTC. Protein: CASSQEAGYGYTF.

The table lists this clone with many counts. The chain links TRBV5-6 to TRBJ1-1; 7 bases are a match to TRBD1. This CDR3 region has 15 residues. After removal of 3 bases from V and 3 bases from J, the junction contained 8 bases not matched to a gene. Germline-derived CDR1 and CDR2 are SGHDT and YYEEEE. In DNA form, the CDR3 reads TGTGCCAGCAGCTCAACAGGGGAGAGGGACACTGAAGCTTTCTTT. This encodes CASSSTGERDTEAFF.

The J gene is TRBJ2-7, the V gene TRBV3-1 (or the pseudogene TRBV3-2), with D perhaps TRBD1 (5 bases). CDR1 is LGHDT and CDR2 is YNNKEL in the germline V gene (reference sequence). The CDR3 totals 15 residues. V lost 1 base, J lost 2 bases, and 12 bases lay in between. The DNA of the CDR3 is TGTGCCAGCAGCCAAGGACAGAAGATAACCTACGAGCAGTACTTC. Its translation: CASSQGQKITYEQYF.

This chain connects TRBV29-1 to TRBJ2-1; perhaps TRBD2 as D (6 bases). Germline V gives CDR1 SQVTM, CDR2 ANQGSEA. Trimming pared 4 bases from V and 5 bases from J, leaving 12 bases between. CDR3 size: 13 residues. CDR3 loop: CSVVGGIDNEQFF. CDR3 sequence (DNA): TGCAGCGTTGTGGGGGGAATCGACAATGAGCAGTTCTTC.

The gene calls are TRBV6-2 or TRBV6-3 and TRBJ2-1; tentative D call: TRBD2 (5 bases). V lost 3 bases and J 4 bases, leaving 13 bases between the germline ends. Germline values: CDR1 MNHEY, CDR2 SVGEGT. CDR3 length: 15 amino acids. The CDR3 region has the DNA TGTGCCAGCAGTTATTTAAGCGGAACTTACAATGAGCAGTTCTTC. This translates into CASSYLSGTYNEQFF.

The chain recombines TRBV19 with TRBJ1-4; TRBD1 matches 7 bases. Per the germline V gene, CDR1 is LNHDA and CDR2 is SQIVND (reference sequence). This CDR3 has 14 amino acids. J was trimmed by 3 bases and V by 6 bases; bases with no gene match: 4. CDR3 residues: CASSNRGANEKLFF. In DNA, the CDR3 is TGTGCCAGTAGCAACAGGGGCGCTAATGAAAAACTGTTTTTT.

V and J are TRBV25-1 and TRBJ2-3; 12 bases match TRBD2. Germline V gene lookup returns CDR1 MGHDK and CDR2 SYGVNS. Trimming removed 10 bases from V and 5 bases from J; junction bases left unmatched: 10. The CDR3 is 15 residues long. The CDR3 is CATRAPGLAGDTQYF. As DNA, the CDR3 is TGTGCCACCAGAGCACCGGGACTAGCGGGAGATACGCAGTATTTT.

The V gene is TRBV15, the J gene TRBJ1-4; TRBD1 might be the D (6 bases). The V end was cut by 5 bases, the J end by 5 bases, with 18 bases between. The germline V gene has CDR1 LNHNV and CDR2 YYDKDF (reference sequence). The CDR3 extends over 16 amino acids. CDR3 bases: TGTGCCACCAGCCTGAACCCAGGGGCCCGAAATGAAAAACTGTTTTTT. It specifies CATSLNPGARNEKLFF.

This chain uses TRBV10-3 with TRBJ2-1; D is uncertain. The CDR3 covers 12 residues. Germline V gives CDR1 ENHRY, CDR2 SYGVKD. V gave up 10 bases and J gave up 3 bases, with 10 bases separating them. The DNA of the CDR3 is TGTGCCAGTGACTCTGGCTACAATGAGCAGTTCTTC. Translation gives CASDSGYNEQFF.

The V gene is TRBV7-9, the J gene TRBJ2-7; the match to TRBD1 covers 8 bases. This CDR3 is 17 amino acids long. Germline V gene lookup returns CDR1 SEHNR and CDR2 FQNEAQ (reference sequence). V was pared by 4 bases and J by 0 bases, with 11 bases of the junction left unmatched. The chain's CDR3 is CASSSSLTGAPSYEQYF. In nucleotides, the CDR3 is TGTGCCAGCAGCTCCTCCTTGACAGGGGCTCCCTCCTACGAGCAGTACTTC.

The chain is built from TRBV5-1 and TRBJ2-3; D gene ambiguous. Germline CDR1 is SGHRS and CDR2 is YFSETQ. The V end was cut by 1 base, the J end by 4 bases, with 7 bases between. The CDR3 totals 13 residues. CDR3 region: CASSLPNADTQYF. The CDR3 region has the DNA TGCGCCAGCAGCTTGCCTAATGCAGATACGCAGTATTTT.

The chain carries TRBV7-9 and TRBJ2-1; the match to TRBD1 covers 9 bases. After removal of 4 bases from V and 3 bases from J, the junction contained 13 bases not matched to a gene. The CDR3 runs to 18 residues. Germline CDR1 reads SEHNR; CDR2 reads FQNEAQ (reference sequence). CDR3 sequence (DNA): TGTGCCAGCAGCTCGACATCCGGGACAGGGAGGAACTACAATGAGCAGTTCTTC. This gives the protein CASSSTSGTGRNYNEQFF.

V is TRBV21-1 and J is TRBJ1-5; TRBD1 reflects the table's D call only, with no check against the DNA. TRBV21-1 is flagged as a pseudogene. CDR3 length: 18 amino acids. The chain's CDR3 is CASSKIPQGWYSNQPQHF. As DNA, the CDR3 is TGTGCCAGCAGCAAAATTCCACAGGGATGGTATAGCAATCAGCCCCAGCATTTT.

DNA for the CDR3: TGTGCCAGCAGCAAACAACTAGTCTACGAGCAGTACTTC. Its protein product is CASSKQLVYEQYF. The J gene is TRBJ2-7, the V gene TRBV11-2; a possible D gene is TRBD2 (5 bases). V shed 5 bases and J shed 3 bases, with 11 bases lying between them. The V gene's germline CDR1 is SGHAT and CDR2 FQNNGV. The CDR3 is 13 amino acids.

This clone has only a few counts. The genes are TRBV5-1 and TRBJ1-3; 9 bases are a match to TRBD1. With V trimmed by 4 bases and J by 4 bases, 6 bases remained unmatched. This CDR3 contains 15 residues. Germline values: CDR1 SGHRS, CDR2 YFSETQ. CDR3 DNA: TGCGCCAGCAGCCAGGACAGGGGAGGAGGAAACACCATATATTTT. Its protein product is CASSQDRGGGNTIYF.

The V and J genes are TRBV7-3 and TRBJ2-6; unclear D gene. From germline, CDR1 is SGHTA and CDR2 FQGTGA. The germline V and J ends were trimmed by 0 bases and 0 bases, with 9 bases remaining between them. The CDR3 spans 17 residues. In DNA form, the CDR3 reads TGTGCCAGCAGCTTAACGTCCTCCGTCTCTGGGGCCAACGTCCTGACTTTC. Translated: CASSLTSSVSGANVLTF.

The V and J genes are TRBV18 and TRBJ1-2; 8 bases match TRBD1. Germline values: CDR1 KGHSH, CDR2 LQKENI. The CDR3 is 18 amino acids. The trim removed 0 bases at V and 4 bases at J, leaving 13 bases unmatched. CDR3 in DNA: TGTGCCAGCTCACCACCCAACTCACAGGGGGTCGGGGTCTATGGCTACACCTTC. Its protein product is CASSPPNSQGVGVYGYTF.

V usage is TRBV14 and J usage is TRBJ1-1; D unresolved. Trimming left V 3 bases short and J 4 bases short, with 9 bases between. The CDR3 length is 13 residues. Germline CDR1 SGHDN, CDR2 FVKESK. CDR3 loop: CASSQRRVTEAFF. The CDR3 DNA reads as TGTGCCAGCAGCCAGAGGAGGGTCACTGAAGCTTTCTTT.

The chain couples TRBV30 to TRBJ1-2, with D uncertain. V shed 1 base and J shed 5 bases, with 8 bases lying between them. Germline CDR1 reads GTSNPN; CDR2 reads SVGIG (reference sequence). CDR3 size: 12 residues. The CDR3 DNA reads as TGTGCCTGGAGTGGGACTCGATATGGCTACACCTTC. As protein: CAWSGTRYGYTF.

This clone was seen only once. J is TRBJ2-2 and V is TRBV19; 9 bases line up with TRBD1. Germline V gene sequence: CDR1 LNHDA, CDR2 SQIVND (reference sequence). The CDR3 contains 19 residues. Germline trimming cut 5 bases from V and 0 bases from J; bases unmatched to any gene: 13. CDR3 sequence: CASSPTGGRSNSNTGELFF. The CDR3 DNA reads TGTGCCAGTAGTCCTACAGGGGGCCGCTCCAATTCGAACACCGGGGAGCTGTTTTTT.

The chain joins TRBV5-1 to TRBJ1-2; D may be TRBD1 (6 bases). This CDR3 spans 14 amino acids. V lost 3 bases to trimming and J lost 8 bases, with 17 bases between them. Germline V CDR1 and CDR2: SGHRS, YFSETQ. CDR3 loop: CASSWDNPTRGYTF. The CDR3 DNA follows: TGCGCCAGCAGCTGGGACAATCCGACCCGCGGCTACACCTTC.